The next 29 T cell receptor beta chains were all read from a single sample in a study of shared clonotypes between healthy human individuals. The protocol was immunoSEQ multiplex PCR, while the TCRdb copy is restricted to in-frame clones and leaves out a portion. The sample records about 1.5 million clones, about 98% being singletons. Sequencing was done on a sample of naive CD4+ T cells sorted from blood. As for subset: CD45RA+ positively selected. These receptors all stem from a man aged 30-40 years in good health.

A word on this clone: Other DNA sequences within the sample encode an identical CDR3. This chain links TRBV27 with TRBJ2-5; the D call may be TRBD1 or TRBD2 (5 bases each). The CDR3 totals 13 residues. Germline CDR1 MNHEY, CDR2 SMNVEV (reference sequence). V lost 1 base to trimming and J lost 2 bases, with 5 bases between them. CDR3 loop: CASSLWGQETQYF. In DNA form, the CDR3 reads TGTGCCAGCAGTTTATGGGGGCAAGAGACCCAGTACTTC.

This clone was counted a single time. The chain joins TRBV15 to TRBJ2-7, with D tentatively TRBD1 (6 bases). This CDR3 is 15 amino acids long. V was shortened by 1 base and J by 3 bases, with 13 bases between the two germline ends. Per the germline V gene, CDR1 is LNHNV and CDR2 is YYDKDF (reference sequence). CDR3 nucleotides: TGTGCCACCAGCAGAGGTAAAGGGGACAACTACGAGCAGTACTTC. It encodes CATSRGKGDNYEQYF. Supplemented by reference TRBV15 and TRBJ2-7, the full variable domain reads DAMVIQNPRYQVTQFGKPVTLSCSQTLNHNVMYWYQQKSSQAPKLLFHYYDKDFNNEADTPDNFQSRRPNTSFCFLDIRSPGLGDTAMYLCATSRGKGDNYEQYFGPGTRLTVT.

The chain joins TRBV6-6 to TRBJ2-4, with 10 bases matching TRBD1. Germline V gene sequence: CDR1 MNHNY, CDR2 SVGAGI (reference sequence). This CDR3 contains 16 residues. The V and J ends lost 5 bases and 6 bases, in that order; junction bases with no gene match: 10. The CDR3, as DNA: TGTGCCAGCAGTCCTCAGACAGGGGGCAAAATAAACATTCAGTACTTC. It codes for CASSPQTGGKINIQYF.

The V and J genes are TRBV4-1 and TRBJ1-3; tentative D call: TRBD1 (5 bases). V gave up 4 bases and J gave up 0 bases, with 16 bases separating them. Germline V gives CDR1 MGHRA, CDR2 YSYEKL. This CDR3 spans 17 amino acids. CDR3 sequence reads: CASSPAAGTDSGNTIYF. In DNA form, the CDR3 reads TGCGCCAGCAGCCCAGCCGCAGGGACCGACTCTGGAAACACCATATATTTT.

V and J are TRBV4-3 and TRBJ2-1; the D gene is possibly TRBD2 (6 bases). Deletions cut 1 base from V and 12 bases from J, with 13 bases between. Germline V gene data show CDR1 as LGHNA and CDR2 as YSLEER. CDR3 size: 13 residues. CDR3 residues: CASSQGQGAGQFF. CDR3 DNA sequence: TGCGCCAGCAGCCAAGGTCAGGGAGCGGGGCAGTTCTTC.

The chain joins TRBV19 to TRBJ1-2; maybe TRBD1 (5 bases). Germline V lookup: CDR1 LNHDA, CDR2 SQIVND (reference sequence). The CDR3 runs 14 residues. Trimming cost V 3 bases and J 4 bases, with 12 bases left between them. CDR3 amino acids: CASSMRPGSYGYTF. The CDR3 bases are TGTGCCAGTAGTATGCGACCAGGGTCCTATGGCTACACCTTC. The full variable domain, completed using reference TRBV19 and TRBJ1-2, is DGGITQSPKYLFRKEGQNVTLSCEQNLNHDAMYWYRQDPGQGLRLIYYSQIVNDFQKGDIAEGYSVSREKKESFPLTVTSAQKNPTAFYLCASSMRPGSYGYTFGSGTRLTVV.

This chain joins TRBV5-5 and TRBJ2-1; TRBD2 matches at 8 bases. From germline, CDR1 is SGHKS and CDR2 YYEKEE (reference sequence). The CDR3 consists of 15 residues. The V segment lost 4 bases and the J segment 5 bases; nucleotides outside the gene matches: 8. The CDR3 loop is CASSLPGGLDNEQFF. CDR3 sequence (DNA): TGTGCCAGCAGCCTACCGGGGGGGCTGGACAATGAGCAGTTCTTC.

The rearrangement links TRBV19 to TRBJ2-2; D perhaps matches TRBD2 (6 bases). Germline V gene lookup returns CDR1 LNHDA and CDR2 SQIVND (reference sequence). Trimming left V 1 base short and J 7 bases short, with 13 bases between. The CDR3 covers 15 residues. The CDR3 is CASSIVTGAIGELFF. The DNA for the CDR3 is TGTGCCAGTAGTATAGTCACGGGAGCGATCGGGGAGCTGTTTTTT.

This chain connects TRBV5-4 to TRBJ1-2, with D unclear. The V gene's germline CDR1 is SGHNT and CDR2 YYREEE (reference sequence). Trimming pared 3 bases from V and 7 bases from J, leaving 13 bases between. The CDR3 runs 13 residues. CDR3 region: CASSWTGESGYTF. In DNA form, the CDR3 reads TGTGCCAGCAGCTGGACTGGAGAAAGTGGCTACACCTTC.

This clone appeared once. The chain combines TRBV2 with TRBJ2-1, with TRBD2 identical over 8 bases. The CDR3 has 16 amino acids. CDR1 and CDR2 (germline): SNHLY, FYNNEI. V trimming: 6 bases; J trimming: 13 bases; junction bases outside the gene matches: 20. The CDR3 region is CASSSEAPGLDWKQFF. For the CDR3, the DNA is TGTGCCAGCAGCTCGGAGGCTCCGGGACTAGATTGGAAACAGTTCTTC.

The chain employs TRBV7-8 and TRBJ2-2, with D perhaps TRBD1 or TRBD2 (6 bases each). V was clipped by 7 bases and J by 0 bases, with 15 bases between them. Germline V lookup: CDR1 SGHVS, CDR2 FQNEAQ. The CDR3 covers 16 residues. This chain's CDR3 is CASTLRGAANTGELFF. As DNA, the CDR3 is TGTGCCAGCACCCTAAGGGGGGCTGCGAACACCGGGGAGCTGTTTTTT.

The rearrangement links TRBV28 to TRBJ2-7; a weak D match, TRBD1 (7 bases). Germline CDR1 MDHEN, CDR2 SYDVKM. Between the trimmed V and J ends, which lost 8 bases and 0 bases, there was a span of 20 bases. The CDR3 is 16 amino acids. The CDR3 nucleotides are TGTGCCAGCCCACCCTCATGGGGGGACAGCTCCTACGAGCAGTACTTC. This encodes CASPPSWGDSSYEQYF.

The genes are TRBV9 and TRBJ1-4; D unclear. Trimming shortened V by 0 bases and J by 2 bases, and 8 bases separated the two germline ends. Germline CDR1 is SGDLS and CDR2 is YYNGEE. The length of the CDR3 is 15 residues. The CDR3 here is CASSVDPSTNEKLFF. The CDR3 nucleotides read TGTGCCAGCAGCGTAGATCCATCCACTAATGAAAAACTGTTTTTT.

The genes are TRBV18 and TRBJ2-5; D is perhaps TRBD1 (5 bases). This CDR3 contains 16 residues. Trimming cost V 0 bases and J 4 bases, with 15 bases left between them. Looked up from germline, CDR1 is KGHSH and CDR2 is LQKENI. The CDR3 region is CASSPPPGAAGETQYF. In nucleotides, the CDR3 is TGTGCCAGCTCACCACCACCTGGGGCGGCCGGAGAGACCCAGTACTTC.

The chain has TRBV29-1 and TRBJ2-3; D gene uncertain. The CDR3 runs to 10 residues. Germline V gene sequence: CDR1 SQVTM, CDR2 ANQGSEA. V was shortened by 7 bases and J by 5 bases, with 7 bases between the two germline ends. CDR3 sequence (DNA): TGCAGCGCCCGCTTAGATACGCAGTATTTT. Protein: CSARLDTQYF.

As to this clone: Other DNA sequences in this sample translate to the same CDR3. The V call is TRBV6-5, the J call TRBJ2-5; D is uncertain. The CDR3 runs 14 residues. Germline V gene data show CDR1 as MNHEY and CDR2 as SVGAGI. The V gene lost 0 bases and the J gene lost 5 bases, with 10 bases spanning the gap. CDR3 nucleotide sequence: TGTGCCAGCAGTTACTCAGGCTTGCCCGAGACCCAGTACTTC. It specifies CASSYSGLPETQYF.

The chain combines TRBV6-6 with TRBJ2-5; 9 bases fit TRBD1. J was trimmed by 2 bases and V by 6 bases; bases with no gene match: 7. The CDR3 runs to 15 residues. Germline V gene sequence: CDR1 MNHNY, CDR2 SVGAGI (reference sequence). In nucleotides, the CDR3 is TGTGCCAGCAGGTACCGAGACAGGGGGCAAGAGACCCAGTACTTC. It is translated as CASRYRDRGQETQYF.

This clone was detected once. J is TRBJ2-5 and V is TRBV11-1; 7 bases match TRBD2. CDR1 and CDR2 from the germline V gene are SGHAT and FQDESV (reference sequence). After removal of 6 bases from V and 9 bases from J, the junction contained 4 bases not matched to a gene. The CDR3 length is 11 residues. CDR3 nucleotide sequence: TGTGCCAGCAGTTCCCGGGGGGCCCAGTACTTC. Translation gives CASSSRGAQYF. The complete variable domain, with remaining parts taken from reference TRBV11-1 and TRBJ2-5, reads EAEVAQSPRYKITEKSQAVAFWCDPISGHATLYWYRQILGQGPELLVQFQDESVVDDSQLPKDRFSAERLKGVDSTLKIQPAELGDSAMYLCASSSRGAQYFGPGTRLLVL.

A remark on this clone: Germline is not matched at one junction end, which may reflect a read error. The J gene is TRBJ1-5, the V gene TRBV7-9, with D unresolved. There are 13 residues in the CDR3. Germline V CDR1 and CDR2: SEHNR, FQNEAQ (reference sequence). CDR3 in DNA: TGTGCCAGCAGCTCCCGACCGGGTCAGGCCCAGCATTTT. Translated: CASSSRPGQAQHF.

This clone came up once. This chain connects TRBV5-1 to TRBJ2-1; D tentatively reads TRBD1 or TRBD2 (5 bases each). The CDR3 consists of 15 residues. CDR1 and CDR2 from the germline V gene are SGHRS and YFSETQ. With 2 bases removed from V and 7 bases from J, the gap between germline ends came to 16 bases. CDR3 nucleotide sequence: TGCGCCAGCAGCTTCGGGGCCCCTTCCACGAATGAGCAGTTCTTC. As protein: CASSFGAPSTNEQFF.

The chain employs TRBV5-4 and TRBJ2-4; no firm D call. V was pared by 4 bases and J by 0 bases, with 14 bases between. The CDR3 has 16 amino acids. CDR1 is SGHNT and CDR2 is YYREEE in the germline V gene (reference sequence). CDR3 in amino acids: CASSEGMGLAKNIQYF. CDR3 DNA: TGTGCCAGCAGCGAAGGCATGGGATTAGCCAAAAACATTCAGTACTTC.

V gene TRBV2 combines with J gene TRBJ1-4; weak D call: TRBD1 (5 bases). The CDR3 covers 12 residues. Trimming took 4 bases from V and 8 from J, leaving 8 bases between them. Per germline, CDR1 SNHLY and CDR2 FYNNEI. CDR3 sequence reads: CASSGTREKLFF. The CDR3 region has the DNA TGTGCCAGCAGTGGGACACGCGAAAAACTGTTTTTT.

To note about this clone: This sample includes further DNA sequences coding for the same CDR3. The chain carries TRBV6-5 and TRBJ2-3, with unresolved D. This CDR3 is built from 14 residues. With 0 bases removed from V and 0 bases from J, the gap between germline ends came to 4 bases. The germline CDR1 and CDR2 sequences are MNHEY and SVGAGI. The DNA of the CDR3 is TGTGCCAGCAGTTACTCTCAGAGCACAGATACGCAGTATTTT. Its protein product is CASSYSQSTDTQYF.

The chain joins TRBV5-1 to TRBJ2-1; weak D call: TRBD2 (5 bases). Germline V lookup: CDR1 SGHRS, CDR2 YFSETQ. Trimming left V 6 bases short and J 6 bases short, with 13 bases between. CDR3 length: 13 residues. The CDR3 region is CASNEGVSNEQFF. The CDR3 DNA is TGCGCCAGCAATGAGGGAGTCTCCAATGAGCAGTTCTTC.

The rearrangement links TRBV10-3 to TRBJ2-3; 10 bases are a match to TRBD2. This CDR3 has 14 residues. Per germline, CDR1 ENHRY and CDR2 SYGVKD. With V trimmed by 6 bases and J by 4 bases, 4 bases remained unmatched. The CDR3 nucleotides are TGTGCCATCAGAGCGGGAGGGGACGCAGATACGCAGTATTTT. Protein product: CAIRAGGDADTQYF.

This clone was detected only once. The chain uses TRBV11-2 and TRBJ2-1, with D possibly called TRBD1 or TRBD2 (5 bases each). Germline CDR1 is SGHAT and CDR2 is FQNNGV. Deletions cut 4 bases from V and 0 bases from J, with 7 bases between. The CDR3 runs to 14 residues. CDR3 coding DNA: TGTGCCAGCAGCTGGGGGAGCTCCTACAATGAGCAGTTCTTC. This translates into CASSWGSSYNEQFF.

The chain combines TRBV18 with TRBJ2-1; TRBD2 agrees at 11 bases. V was clipped by 9 bases and J by 5 bases; unmatched bases: 21. The CDR3 extends over 19 amino acids. CDR1 KGHSH and CDR2 LQKENI come from the germline V gene. CDR3 loop: CASYSPLAGGISHNNEQFF. In DNA, the CDR3 is TGTGCCAGTTATTCCCCCCTAGCGGGAGGCATTTCCCATAACAATGAGCAGTTCTTC.

CDR3 residues: CASSLPGQRPRSGYTF. The CDR3 nucleotides are TGTGCCAGCAGTTTACCGGGACAGCGGCCGCGGTCGGGCTACACCTTC. V gene TRBV7-2 combines with J gene TRBJ1-2; TRBD1 aligns across 7 bases. With 6 bases clipped from V and 8 bases from J, the junction kept 18 bases outside the gene matches. This CDR3 region has 16 residues. Germline lookup yields CDR1 SGHTA and CDR2 FQGNSA.

The chain has TRBV6-6 and TRBJ2-2; D might be TRBD1 (6 bases). CDR1 and CDR2 (germline): MNHNY, SVGAGI (reference sequence). V was shortened by 5 bases and J by 5 bases, with 12 bases between the two germline ends. This CDR3 is 14 amino acids long. CDR3 protein: CASSRDIQTGELFF. CDR3 nucleotide sequence: TGTGCCAGCAGTAGGGACATACAAACCGGGGAGCTGTTTTTT.